This T cell receptor beta chain is drawn from a study of beta chain features in type 1 diabetes. Study observations and caveats: Shortening that was moderate but significant affected the TCRB CDR3s of Type 1 diabetes patients in all four CD4+ subsets.

Isolated RNA was reverse transcribed in full, so expressed TCRB transcripts were sequenced. About 3.7 million reads per sample were averaged for naive, central memory and regulatory samples. TCRdb's copy holds only in-frame clones and misses some; the assay was immunoSEQ multiplex PCR. The data show some 280,000 clones, approximately 15% seen once. Cells sorted by CD45RO/CCR7/CD25/CD127/CD95/CD27 comprised CD4+ naive, central memory, regulatory and stem cell-like memory cells. This clone was recorded a few times. Its antigen is not known. Germline V gene data show CDR1 as DFQATT and CDR2 as SNEGSKA (reference sequence). The CDR3 has 11 amino acids. With 3 bases removed from V and 4 bases from J, the gap between germline ends came to 7 bases.

Sequenced material: naive CD4+ T cells from blood. This TCR was recovered from a young man with type 1 diabetes. The genes are TRBV20-1 and TRBJ2-7; D gene ambiguous. The CDR3 DNA is TGCAGTGCTAGGATGCGTTACGAGCAGTACTTC. Encoded protein: CSARMRYEQYF.